Following are 14 T cell receptor beta chains from one sample sequenced in a study of T cell repertoires in cytomegalovirus infection (dated 2019 in TCRdb). Sequencing instrument: Illumina HiSeq 1500. TCRdb ran its own pipeline on the public reads, namely fastp trimming at Q25 and MiXCR clone calling, and kept in-frame beta chains. When rows share a CDR3 protein, they turn into one entry using the most common DNA and genes. This sample lists 310,000 or so distinct CDR3 sequences; more than 20% were detected once. Around 14% of the sample lies in the top ten. The sequencing sample was made of PBMCs. All receptors come from a human donor in good health (CMV status not recorded). Some clones in this sample may be carry-over from other donors' samples.

This clonotype has only a few counts. This chain connects TRBV11-3 to TRBJ2-3; 13 nucleotides line up with TRBD2. The trim removed 5 bases at V and 6 bases at J, leaving 5 bases unmatched. The CDR3 consists of 15 residues. Germline V gives CDR1 SGHNT, CDR2 YENEEA. The CDR3 coding sequence is TGTGCCAGCAGCCTACTAGCGGGGGGGCGGGATACGCAGTATTTT. Translation gives CASSLLAGGRDTQYF.

V gene TRBV6-1 combines with J gene TRBJ2-7, with TRBD2 matching over 10 bases. Looked up from germline, CDR1 is MNHNS and CDR2 is SASEGT. V shed 6 bases and J 2 bases; nucleotides not matched to a gene: 4. The CDR3 is 14 residues long. The CDR3 bases are TGTGCCAGCAGCGGACTAGCGGATGCCTACGAGCAGTACTTC. As protein: CASSGLADAYEQYF.

There are many counts of this clonotype. In DNA, the CDR3 is TGCAGTGCCCTAGGACTAGCGACCTCCCAAGAGACCCAGTACTTC. It specifies CSALGLATSQETQYF. The genes are TRBV20-1 and TRBJ2-5, with 9 positions matching TRBD2. The CDR3 spans 15 residues. The V gene end was trimmed by 6 bases and the J gene end by 1 base; junction bases not matched to a gene: 9. Germline values: CDR1 DFQATT, CDR2 SNEGSKA (reference sequence).

In its sample, this clonotype was seen many times. CDR3 region: CASSLERVTEAFF. The CDR3 DNA is TGTGCCAGCAGCTTAGAACGGGTCACTGAAGCTTTCTTT. The chain links TRBV7-8 to TRBJ1-1; D remains unclear. Germline lookup yields CDR1 SGHVS and CDR2 FQNEAQ. The V end lost 1 base, the J end lost 4 bases, and 7 bases lay between the germline ends. The CDR3 covers 13 residues.

The chain uses TRBV11-2 and TRBJ2-3, with 14 positions matching TRBD2. The CDR3 contains 16 residues. Germline trimming cut 5 bases from V and 4 bases from J; bases unmatched to any gene: 5. Germline values: CDR1 SGHAT, CDR2 FQNNGV. CDR3 nucleotide sequence: TGTGCCAGCAGCCCCGGGACTAGCGGGAGAGCAGATACGCAGTATTTT. Encoded protein: CASSPGTSGRADTQYF.

The chain recombines TRBV29-1 with TRBJ2-2, with D perhaps TRBD1 (7 bases). Germline V gene data show CDR1 as SQVTM and CDR2 as ANQGSEA. This CDR3 comprises 12 residues. V shed 6 bases and J shed 7 bases, with 12 bases lying between them. Written as DNA, the CDR3 is TGCAGCGTGAGACAGGGAGGCGGGGAGCTGTTTTTT. This encodes CSVRQGGGELFF.

The rearrangement links TRBV29-1 to TRBJ2-5; 7 bases align to TRBD2. Trimming removed 7 bases from V and 5 bases from J; junction bases left unmatched: 7. CDR3 size: 12 residues. Germline loops: CDR1 SQVTM, CDR2 ANQGSEA. CDR3 in amino acids: CSALLADETQYF. CDR3 sequence (DNA): TGCAGCGCCCTCCTAGCGGATGAGACCCAGTACTTC.

This clonotype was picked up one time. This may come from a read error, since a much larger clone is one base off. The chain uses TRBV7-2 and TRBJ2-1; 9 bases fit TRBD2. The CDR3 has 17 amino acids. J lost 8 bases, V lost 5 bases, and 16 bases had no gene match. Germline V gene sequence: CDR1 SGHTA, CDR2 FQGNSA. DNA for the CDR3: TGTGCCAGCAGCCGCTCCTTAGTAGCGGGAGTGAAGGATGAGCAGTTCTTC. Translated: CASSRSLVAGVKDEQFF.

This clonotype was counted between two and nine times. The rearrangement links TRBV7-8 to TRBJ2-7, with a tentative D call TRBD1 (6 bases). Germline V gene data show CDR1 as SGHVS and CDR2 as FQNEAQ. V was clipped by 1 base and J by 2 bases, with 9 bases between them. CDR3 size: 14 residues. This chain's CDR3 is CASSLEWGPYEQYF. The CDR3 DNA reads as TGTGCCAGCAGCTTAGAGTGGGGGCCCTACGAGCAGTACTTC. Full variable domain (missing parts from reference TRBV7-8 and TRBJ2-7): GAGVSQSPRYKVAKRGQDVALRCDPISGHVSLFWYQQALGQGPEFLTYFQNEAQLDKSGLPSDRFFAERPEGSVSTLKIQRTQQEDSAVYLCASSLEWGPYEQYFGPGTRLTVT.

This clonotype came up a few times. CDR3 protein: CASRTDAYEQYF. The CDR3 DNA follows: TGTGCCAGCAGGACAGATGCCTACGAGCAGTACTTC. The V and J genes are TRBV12-3 or TRBV12-4 and TRBJ2-7, with D perhaps matching TRBD1 (5 bases). Trimming shortened V by 6 bases and J by 2 bases, and 8 bases separated the two germline ends. This CDR3 spans 12 amino acids.

The genes are TRBV4-3 and TRBJ2-1; 7 bases line up with TRBD2. Germline V gene lookup returns CDR1 LGHNA and CDR2 YSLEER. The CDR3 runs to 16 residues. Unmatched junction bases numbered 4, after V lost 0 bases and J lost 2 bases. In DNA, the CDR3 is TGCGCCAGCAGCCAAGATTTTGGGACTACCTACAATGAGCAGTTCTTC. It encodes CASSQDFGTTYNEQFF.

In its sample, this clonotype was seen a few times. The V and J genes are TRBV28 and TRBJ2-5; TRBD2 matches 12 bases. V shed 5 bases and J 5 bases; nucleotides not matched to a gene: 12. The CDR3 is 17 amino acids. The germline V gene encodes CDR1 MDHEN and CDR2 SYDVKM. The CDR3 DNA reads as TGTGCCAGCAGTGCGATCCCCACTAGCGGGAGGCGGGAGACCCAGTACTTC. Encoded protein: CASSAIPTSGRRETQYF. The full variable domain, rest sourced from reference TRBV28 and TRBJ2-5, is DVKVTQSSRYLVKRTGEKVFLECVQDMDHENMFWYRQDPGLGLRLIYFSYDVKMKEKGDIPEGYSVSREKKERFSLILESASTNQTSMYLCASSAIPTSGRRETQYFGPGTRLLVL.

V usage is TRBV28 and J usage is TRBJ1-4; D remains ambiguous. This CDR3 has 14 residues. Deletions cut 3 bases from V and 4 bases from J, with 9 bases between. The germline V gene has CDR1 MDHEN and CDR2 SYDVKM. The CDR3 protein is CASSFRTGNEKLFF. The CDR3 nucleotides are TGTGCCAGCAGTTTCCGGACGGGTAATGAAAAACTGTTTTTT.

A few counts support this clonotype. The rearrangement uses TRBV6-1 and TRBJ2-1, with 7 bases matching TRBD2. The length of the CDR3 is 13 residues. Germline V CDR1 and CDR2: MNHNS, SASEGT. With 6 bases clipped from V and 2 bases from J, the junction kept 1 base outside the gene matches. The CDR3 region is CASRAGAYNEQFF. The CDR3 nucleotides read TGTGCCAGCAGGGCGGGAGCCTACAATGAGCAGTTCTTC.